The TCR beta chain described here comes from a study of T cell responses to AZD1222 COVID-19 vaccine (dated by TCRdb to the early 2020s). Some background on the complete study: AZD1222 recipients with second doses at about 4 weeks or about 12 weeks were pooled, because spike-specific TCR depth and breadth did not differ between schedules. TCR sequencing covered more than 230 trial participants: about 210 given two doses of AZD1222 and 26 given two doses of MenACWY control vaccine. Trial participants were enrolled by age into 18-55, 56-69 and 70-plus year subgroups, with around 150, 28 and 57 TCR-sequenced participants respectively. Overall study outcomes, separate from this receptor: Participants were mostly white British, with more females than males. The authors suggested clonal diversity may have been underestimated. Because no samples from the day 14 peak response were available, repertoires could be characterized only after the peak T cell response. Conclusions about previously exposed vaccinees are limited, since just six AZD1222 recipients were seropositive for SARS-CoV-2 at baseline. In the small 56-69-year group, the increase in depth fell short of significance, most likely because of low power. CD4 TCRs associated with the vaccine covered the entire spike protein, and the dominant responses were in regions 160-218 and 743-854. Reportedly, almost half of the unique spike-specific TCRs recognized epitopes lying outside the regions that are mutated in the B.1.351 and B.1.1.7 variants. A significant rise in spike-specific TCR breadth and depth was observed after two AZD1222 doses relative to day 0 and relative to MenACWY recipients.

The CDR3 has 14 amino acids, counting the end cysteine and phenylalanine. Only the CDR3 DNA is retained, 42 bases long and in frame from the first base. V loses 5 bases of germline sequence and J loses 6 bases, and the interval between the two ends is 13 bases. The CDR1 and CDR2 encoded by the germline V gene (reference sequence) are SEHNR and FQNEAQ. Sample time point, as interpreted from the label and publication: baseline before first vaccination. Vaccinee samples came from UK trials COV001 and COV002, including a single-blind randomized controlled phase 2/3 trial of AZD1222 (ChAdOx1 nCoV-19) in healthy adults. For TCRbeta chain sequencing, PBMC samples from trial participants were taken at day 0 and at day 28 after the second dose. The CDR3 regions of human TCRbeta chains were analyzed by immunosequencing. On the study's bioinformatics: TCRs in the repertoires were compared against a reference library of SARS-CoV-2-specific TCRs that had been generated with the MIRA antigen-specificity platform. Breadth meant the fraction of unique TCRs that were SARS-CoV-2-associated, whereas depth meant the fraction of total T cells that were SARS-CoV-2-associated. Each spike-specific TCR was assigned to its reactive spike region and to a CD4 or CD8 class using the MIRA data. Log10-transformed breadth and depth values were compared by one-way ANOVA with Sidak's multiple comparisons tests. TCRdb carries this immuneACCESS record with in-frame sequences only. Its versions omit some clonotypes, under half of them owing to an unresolved V gene in the studies checked, with the rest unexplained. The DNA gave D and trimming, while V, J and clone size come from that table. The sample includes around 140,000 clones, with over 90% observed a single time. In total, the top ten clones hold roughly 5.9% of the sample.

This clone was detected only a few times. Its recognized antigen is unknown. Base-call qualities are not available, and no considerably larger clone is one nucleotide away. This receptor was identified in an adult in good health. Sequencing was performed on peripheral blood, taken on day 0 of AZD1222 vaccination. The V gene is TRBV7-9 and the J gene is TRBJ2-2, with the D call perhaps TRBD1 or TRBD2, as 5 bases match in each case. Here the CDR3 is given as CASSPPGQAGELFF. The nucleotides are TGTGCCAGCAGCCCCCCGGGGCAGGCCGGGGAGCTGTTTTTT. The CDR3, completed at both ends by the reference TRBV7-9 and TRBJ2-2 genes, gives the full variable domain DTGVSQNPRHKITKRGQNVTFRCDPISEHNRLYWYRQTLGQGPEFLTYFQNEAQLEKSRLLSDRFSAERPKGSFSTLEIQRTEQGDSAMYLCASSPPGQAGELFFGEGSRLTVL.